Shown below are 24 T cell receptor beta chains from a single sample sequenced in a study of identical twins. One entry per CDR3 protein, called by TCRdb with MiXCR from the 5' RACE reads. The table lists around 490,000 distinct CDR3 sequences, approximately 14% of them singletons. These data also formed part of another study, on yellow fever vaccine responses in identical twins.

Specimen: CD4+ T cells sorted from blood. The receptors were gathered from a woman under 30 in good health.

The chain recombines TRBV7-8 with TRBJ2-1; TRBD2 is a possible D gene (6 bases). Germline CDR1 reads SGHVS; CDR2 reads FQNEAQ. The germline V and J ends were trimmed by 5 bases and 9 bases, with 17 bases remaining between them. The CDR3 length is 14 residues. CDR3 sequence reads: CASSPGLYGGEQFF. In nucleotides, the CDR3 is TGTGCCAGCAGCCCCGGACTATATGGCGGTGAGCAGTTCTTC.

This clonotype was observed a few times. The DNA of the CDR3 is TGCAGTGTATTACTAGCGGGAGTCAATGAGCAGTTCTTC. Encoded protein: CSVLLAGVNEQFF. The V and J genes are TRBV20-1 and TRBJ2-1; 11 positions match TRBD2. This CDR3 contains 13 residues. With V trimmed by 7 bases and J by 6 bases, 5 bases remained unmatched. Germline V lookup: CDR1 DFQATT, CDR2 SNEGSKA (reference sequence).

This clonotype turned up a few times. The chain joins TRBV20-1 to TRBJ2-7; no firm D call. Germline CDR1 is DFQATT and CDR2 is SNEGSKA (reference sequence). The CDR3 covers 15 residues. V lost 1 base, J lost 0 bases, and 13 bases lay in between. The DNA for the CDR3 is TGCAGTGCTAGAGCGGTGGGAACCATCTCCTACGAGCAGTACTTC. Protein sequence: CSARAVGTISYEQYF.

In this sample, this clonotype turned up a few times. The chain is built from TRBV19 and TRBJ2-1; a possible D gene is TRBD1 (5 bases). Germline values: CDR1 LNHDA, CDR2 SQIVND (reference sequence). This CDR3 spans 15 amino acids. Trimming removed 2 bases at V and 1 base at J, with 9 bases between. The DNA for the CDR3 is TGTGCCAGTAGTATATTGCAGGGTTCCTACAATGAGCAGTTCTTC. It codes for CASSILQGSYNEQFF.

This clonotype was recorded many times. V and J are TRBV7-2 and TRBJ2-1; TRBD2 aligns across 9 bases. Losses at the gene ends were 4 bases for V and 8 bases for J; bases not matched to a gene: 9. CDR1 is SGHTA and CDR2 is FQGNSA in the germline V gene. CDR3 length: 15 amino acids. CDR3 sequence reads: CASSYGTSRHDEQFF. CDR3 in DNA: TGTGCCAGCAGCTACGGGACTAGCCGTCATGATGAGCAGTTCTTC. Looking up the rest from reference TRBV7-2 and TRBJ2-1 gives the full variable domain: GAGVSQSPSNKVTEKGKDVELRCDPISGHTALYWYRQSLGQGLEFLIYFQGNSAPDKSGLPSDRFSAERTGGSVSTLTIQRTQQEDSAVYLCASSYGTSRHDEQFFGPGTRLTVL.

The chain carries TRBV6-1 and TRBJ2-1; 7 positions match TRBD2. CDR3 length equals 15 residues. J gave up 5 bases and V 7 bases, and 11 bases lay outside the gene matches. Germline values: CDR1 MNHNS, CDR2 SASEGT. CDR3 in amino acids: CASNALAEGNNEQFF. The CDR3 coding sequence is TGTGCCAGCAACGCCCTAGCGGAAGGAAACAATGAGCAGTTCTTC.

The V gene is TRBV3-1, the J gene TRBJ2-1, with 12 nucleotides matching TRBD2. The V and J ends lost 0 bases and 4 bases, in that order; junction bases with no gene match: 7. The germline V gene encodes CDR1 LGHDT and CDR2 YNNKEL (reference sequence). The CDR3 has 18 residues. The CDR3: CASSQDRKTSGGYNEQFF. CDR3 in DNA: TGTGCCAGCAGCCAAGATAGGAAGACTAGCGGGGGTTACAATGAGCAGTTCTTC.

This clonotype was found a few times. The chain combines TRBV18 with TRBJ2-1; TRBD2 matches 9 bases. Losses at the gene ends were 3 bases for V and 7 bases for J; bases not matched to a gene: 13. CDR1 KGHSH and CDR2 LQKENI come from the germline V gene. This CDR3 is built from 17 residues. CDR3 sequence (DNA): TGTGCCAGCTCACCCACCACGGGCGGGAGGGCCTTGAATGAGCAGTTCTTC. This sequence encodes CASSPTTGGRALNEQFF.

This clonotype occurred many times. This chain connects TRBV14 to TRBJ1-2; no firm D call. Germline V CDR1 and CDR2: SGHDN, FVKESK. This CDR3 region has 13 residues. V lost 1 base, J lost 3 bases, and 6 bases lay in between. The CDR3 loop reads CASSQVRDYGYTF. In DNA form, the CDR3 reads TGTGCCAGCAGCCAAGTAAGGGACTATGGCTACACCTTC. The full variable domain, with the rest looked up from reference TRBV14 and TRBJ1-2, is EAGVTQFPSHSVIEKGQTVTLRCDPISGHDNLYWYRRVMGKEIKFLLHFVKESKQDESGMPNNRFLAERTGGTYSTLKVQPAELEDSGVYFCASSQVRDYGYTFGSGTRLTVV.

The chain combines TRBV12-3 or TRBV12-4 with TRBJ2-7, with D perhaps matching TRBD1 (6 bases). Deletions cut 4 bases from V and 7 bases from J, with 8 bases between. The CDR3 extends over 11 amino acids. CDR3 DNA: TGTGCCAGCAGTTCCGGGACAGAGCAGTACGTC. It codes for CASSSGTEQYV.

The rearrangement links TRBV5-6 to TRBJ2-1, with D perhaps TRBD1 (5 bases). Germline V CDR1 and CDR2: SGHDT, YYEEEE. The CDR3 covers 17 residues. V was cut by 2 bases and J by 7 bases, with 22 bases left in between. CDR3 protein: CASSFIGAQAPRNEQFF. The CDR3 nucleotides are TGTGCCAGCAGCTTCATAGGAGCACAGGCCCCGAGGAATGAGCAGTTCTTC.

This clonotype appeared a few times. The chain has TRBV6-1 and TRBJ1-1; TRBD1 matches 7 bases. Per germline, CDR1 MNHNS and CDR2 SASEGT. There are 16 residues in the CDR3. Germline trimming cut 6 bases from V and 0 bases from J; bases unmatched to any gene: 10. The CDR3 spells CASRQLSGTVNTEAFF. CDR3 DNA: TGTGCCAGCAGACAACTTTCGGGGACAGTGAACACTGAAGCTTTCTTT.

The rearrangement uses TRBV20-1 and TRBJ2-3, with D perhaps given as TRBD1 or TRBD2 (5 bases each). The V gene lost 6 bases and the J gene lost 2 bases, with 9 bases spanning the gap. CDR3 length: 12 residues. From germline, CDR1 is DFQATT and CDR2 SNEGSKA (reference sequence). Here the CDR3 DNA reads TGCAGTGCCAGGGACGCCACAGATACGCAGTATTTT. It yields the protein CSARDATDTQYF.

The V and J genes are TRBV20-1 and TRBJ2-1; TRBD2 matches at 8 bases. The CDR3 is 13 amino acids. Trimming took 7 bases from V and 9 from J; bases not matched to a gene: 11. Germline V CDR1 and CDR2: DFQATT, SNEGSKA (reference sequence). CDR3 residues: CSEPGLVGGEQFF. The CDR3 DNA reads TGCAGTGAACCGGGACTAGTCGGGGGTGAGCAGTTCTTC.

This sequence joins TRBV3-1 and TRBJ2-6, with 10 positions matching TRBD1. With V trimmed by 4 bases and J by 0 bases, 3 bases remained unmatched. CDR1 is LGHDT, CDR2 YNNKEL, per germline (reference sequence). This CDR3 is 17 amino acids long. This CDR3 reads CASSRGTGVSGANVLTF. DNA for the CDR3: TGTGCCAGCAGCCGCGGGACAGGGGTCTCTGGGGCCAACGTCCTGACTTTC.

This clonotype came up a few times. CDR3 protein: CASSLFGGYNEQFF. The CDR3 DNA is TGTGCCAGCAGCTTATTTGGGGGTTACAATGAGCAGTTCTTC. The chain employs TRBV7-7 and TRBJ2-1; D assignment may be TRBD1 or TRBD2 (5 bases each). V dropped 2 bases and J dropped 4 bases, with 9 bases sitting between them. The CDR3 length is 14 residues. Germline V gene data show CDR1 as SSHAT and CDR2 as FNYEAQ (reference sequence).

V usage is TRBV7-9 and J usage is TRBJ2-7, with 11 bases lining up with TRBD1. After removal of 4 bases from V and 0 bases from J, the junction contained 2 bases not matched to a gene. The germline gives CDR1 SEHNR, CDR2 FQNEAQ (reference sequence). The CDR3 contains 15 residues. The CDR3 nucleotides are TGTGCCAGCAGCTCCGGGACAGGGGGCTCCTACGAGCAGTACGTC. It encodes CASSSGTGGSYEQYV.

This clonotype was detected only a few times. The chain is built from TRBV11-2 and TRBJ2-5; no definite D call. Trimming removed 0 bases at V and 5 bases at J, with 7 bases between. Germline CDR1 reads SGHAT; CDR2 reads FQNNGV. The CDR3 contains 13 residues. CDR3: CASSLEGWETQYF. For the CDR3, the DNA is TGTGCCAGCAGCTTAGAGGGGTGGGAGACCCAGTACTTC.

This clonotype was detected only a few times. The CDR3, as DNA: TGTGCCAGCAATTTTCGGGGGAGAATTGATACGCAGTATTTT. Its translation is CASNFRGRIDTQYF. V gene TRBV27 combines with J gene TRBJ2-3; D perhaps matches TRBD2 (6 bases). Trimming left V 7 bases short and J 6 bases short, with 17 bases between. Germline V gives CDR1 MNHEY, CDR2 SMNVEV (reference sequence). The CDR3 contains 14 residues.

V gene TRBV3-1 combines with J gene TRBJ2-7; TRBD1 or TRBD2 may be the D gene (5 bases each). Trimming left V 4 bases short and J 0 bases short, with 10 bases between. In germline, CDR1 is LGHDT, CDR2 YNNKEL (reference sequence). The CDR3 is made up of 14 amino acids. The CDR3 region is CASSPGLDSYEQYF. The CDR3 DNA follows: TGTGCCAGCAGCCCGGGGCTAGACTCCTACGAGCAGTACTTC.

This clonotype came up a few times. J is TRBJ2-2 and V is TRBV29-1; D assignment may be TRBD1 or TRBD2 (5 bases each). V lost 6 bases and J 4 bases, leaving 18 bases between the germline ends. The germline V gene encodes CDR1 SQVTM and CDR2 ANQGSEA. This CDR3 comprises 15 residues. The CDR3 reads CSVGVRRESTGELFF. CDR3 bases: TGCAGCGTGGGGGTGAGACGGGAATCCACCGGGGAGCTGTTTTTT.

As DNA, the CDR3 is TGTGCCAGCAGTTCCGGACAGGGGAAGGACACTGAAGCTTTCTTT. It specifies CASSSGQGKDTEAFF. The rearrangement joins TRBV27 to TRBJ1-1, with 9 bases matching TRBD1. Germline-derived CDR1 and CDR2 are MNHEY and SMNVEV (reference sequence). The CDR3 has 15 amino acids. With 4 bases clipped from V and 3 bases from J, the junction kept 6 bases outside the gene matches.

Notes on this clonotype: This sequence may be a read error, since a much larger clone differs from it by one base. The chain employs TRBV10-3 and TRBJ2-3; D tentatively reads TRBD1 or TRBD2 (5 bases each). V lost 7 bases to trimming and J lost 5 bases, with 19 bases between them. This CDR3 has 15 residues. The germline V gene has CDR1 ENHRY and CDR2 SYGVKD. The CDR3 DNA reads TGTGCCATCACCCGGGAATGGGGCCGTGGAGATACGCAGTATTTT. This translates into CAITREWGRGDTQYF.

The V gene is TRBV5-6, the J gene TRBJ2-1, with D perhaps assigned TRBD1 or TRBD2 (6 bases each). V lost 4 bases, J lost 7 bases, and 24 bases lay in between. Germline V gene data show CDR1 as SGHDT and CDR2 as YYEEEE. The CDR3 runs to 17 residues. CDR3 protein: CASSISVGGLNTNEQFF. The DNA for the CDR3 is TGTGCCAGCAGCATATCAGTTGGGGGGCTCAATACGAATGAGCAGTTCTTC. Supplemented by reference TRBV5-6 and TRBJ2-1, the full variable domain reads DAGVTQSPTHLIKTRGQQVTLRCSPKSGHDTVSWYQQALGQGPQFIFQYYEEEERQRGNFPDRFSGHQFPNYSSELNVNALLLGDSALYLCASSISVGGLNTNEQFFGPGTRLTVL.